This T cell receptor (beta chain) originates from a study of CD8+CD57+ T cells in acquired aplastic anemia. Across the study: Average DNA yield from sorted CD4+ and CD8+ cells was about 3 ug.

Germline assignment: CDR1 DFQATT and CDR2 SNEGSKA (reference sequence). CDR3 length equals 17 residues. Patients picked for sequencing had shown CD8+CD57+ cell expansion detected by flow cytometry. Study observations and caveats: Patients and healthy controls showed no significant CD8+ Simpson's diversity difference.

Genomic DNA served as template for TCR beta VDJ and CDR3 profiling. From the reads, TCRdb called clonotypes with MiXCR, one entry per CDR3 protein. The data hold around 130,000 distinct CDR3 sequences, with under 65% observed a single time. This clonotype appeared a single time. Antigen: not known. Germline and junction disagree at one end, which may indicate a read error. The receptor comes from a human donor with aplastic anemia. The V gene is TRBV20-1, the J gene TRBJ1-1; D unclear. Sequencing was done on a sample of sorted CD4+, CD8+, or CD8+CD57+ T cells (not recorded which) from PBMCs. Written as DNA, the CDR3 is TGCAGTGCTAGAGAAAGGTGGTGTGTTTTAGTTAACACTGGAGCTTTCTTT. It translates to CSARERWCVLVNTGAFF.